This T cell receptor beta chain was recorded in a study of CD8+ T cells in alopecia areata. From PBMCs, CD4+ and CD8+ T cells were sorted. As concerns this clone: Its cognate antigen is unknown.

Findings of the study overall: TCRs were shared less clearly across patients than in mice, possibly for HLA-related reasons. Lesional scalp, especially alopecia totalis/universalis, showed higher clonality than normal scalp. When scalp samples are sequenced, resident alphabeta T cells of normal skin are also captured.

This CDR3 region has 12 residues. The V end lost 4 bases, the J end lost 11 bases, and 15 bases lay between the germline ends. CDR1 and CDR2 (germline): SGHRS, YFSETQ. RNA was extracted and reverse transcribed into cDNA as the sequencing template. TCRdb keeps only in-frame clones here, not all; method: immunoSEQ multiplex PCR. The profile shows under 250,000 clones, more than 50% of them singletons. The TCR sequence derives from a human donor in good health. The chain combines TRBV5-1 with TRBJ1-1, with a possible D match to TRBD1 (5 bases). Sequencing input: CD8+ T cells sorted from blood. CDR3: CASSPTGGEAFF. The CDR3 DNA sequence: TGCGCCAGCAGCCCCACCGGGGGTGAGGCTTTCTTT.